This T cell receptor beta chain was recovered during a study of T cells in localized non-small cell lung cancer. The CDR3 has 21 residues. Germline CDR1 is LNHDA and CDR2 is SQIVND (reference sequence). The ends were cut back, 7 bases at V and 5 bases at J, with 36 bases in the middle. A note on this clone: Its antigen is not known.

The study's findings and limits: Only one tumor region was sequenced, so heterogeneity remains possible. Of the tissues analyzed, uninvolved adjacent lung showed maximal T cell clonality, greater than tumor. A median of around 52 clones ranked among the top 100 in tumor appeared in adjacent lung.

TCRdb's table, derived via immunoSEQ multiplex PCR, lists solely in-frame clones and lacks some. The table shows around 15,000 clones, with around 85% occurring only once. The clonotype comes from a woman aged 35 to 70 with stage I lung adenocarcinoma. The input for sequencing was peripheral blood, taken before any cancer treatment. V usage is TRBV19 and J usage is TRBJ1-5; D is possibly TRBD1 (5 bases). Here the CDR3 DNA reads TGTGCCAGTACGAGTATAGATTCCCCCAAGGCGGGGGGAGAAGCTTATCAGCCCCAGCATTTT. Translating gives CASTSIDSPKAGGEAYQPQHF.